The 24 T cell receptor beta chains below come from one sample, sequenced in a study of response to subunit inactivated influenza vaccine. TCRdb redid the calling of the RT-PCR reads with MiXCR, one entry per CDR3 protein. The repertoire holds roughly 500,000 distinct CDR3 sequences, with more than 15% as singletons. Sequenced material: CD4+ T cells sorted from PBMCs, taken around 25 months after vaccination. The receptor source for this set is a man in his fifties or sixties who received an inactivated influenza vaccine.

This clonotype was counted between two and nine times. This chain uses TRBV5-1 with TRBJ1-2; D uncertain. Germline V gene lookup returns CDR1 SGHRS and CDR2 YFSETQ. This CDR3 region has 12 residues. V lost 0 bases and J lost 8, with 8 bases in between. The CDR3 reads CASSLGYGGYTF. The CDR3, as DNA: TGCGCCAGCAGCTTGGGGTACGGAGGCTACACCTTC. Based on the CDR3 plus reference TRBV5-1 and TRBJ1-2, the full variable domain is KAGVTQTPRYLIKTRGQQVTLSCSPISGHRSVSWYQQTPGQGLQFLFEYFSETQRNKGNFPGRFSGRQFSNSRSEMNVSTLELGDSALYLCASSLGYGGYTFGSGTRLTVV.

In DNA form, the CDR3 reads TGCAGCGTCGACAGGGGGGGTGGTTACGAGCAGTACTTC. Its protein product is CSVDRGGGYEQYF. This sequence joins TRBV29-1 and TRBJ2-7; 9 positions match TRBD1. Looked up from germline, CDR1 is SQVTM and CDR2 is ANQGSEA. The CDR3 consists of 13 residues. V shed 6 bases, J shed 4 bases, and the junction held 7 bases outside the gene matches.

In its sample, this clonotype was seen a few times. The chain is built from TRBV20-1 and TRBJ2-7, with D possibly matching TRBD1 (6 bases). Germline CDR1 reads DFQATT; CDR2 reads SNEGSKA (reference sequence). The CDR3 is 14 amino acids. The germline V and J ends were trimmed by 5 bases and 0 bases, with 14 bases remaining between them. The DNA of the CDR3 is TGCAGTGCTCGATGGACAGACAGCTCCTACGAGCAGTACTTC. Its translation is CSARWTDSSYEQYF.

This clonotype has more than one count but fewer than ten. The V and J genes are TRBV6-5 and TRBJ1-2, with D maybe TRBD1 (6 bases). Germline lookup yields CDR1 MNHEY and CDR2 SVGAGI. This CDR3 is 15 amino acids long. The V and J ends lost 0 bases and 2 bases respectively, with 10 bases between them. The CDR3 loop reads CASSYSMGQNYGYTF. The DNA of the CDR3 is TGTGCCAGCAGTTACTCTATGGGACAAAACTATGGCTACACCTTC.

The sample holds a few counts of this clonotype. The chain links TRBV5-1 to TRBJ2-2; D ambiguous. V dropped 3 bases and J dropped 1 base, with 10 bases sitting between them. Germline V gives CDR1 SGHRS, CDR2 YFSETQ. The CDR3 totals 15 residues. CDR3 sequence: CASSSTNLNTGELFF. The DNA of the CDR3 is TGCGCCAGCAGCTCGACAAACTTGAACACCGGGGAGCTGTTTTTT.

The CDR3 region is CASTQSRAGEKLFF. For the CDR3, the DNA is TGTGCCAGCACCCAAAGCAGGGCAGGGGAAAAACTGTTTTTT. The rearrangement joins TRBV6-1 to TRBJ1-4, with D maybe TRBD1 (5 bases). Germline V gene lookup returns CDR1 MNHNS and CDR2 SASEGT. The V end was cut by 7 bases, the J end by 8 bases, with 17 bases between. This CDR3 is built from 14 residues.

In this sample, this clonotype turned up a few times. V gene TRBV28 combines with J gene TRBJ2-7; 8 bases are shared with TRBD1. This CDR3 has 15 residues. Unmatched junction bases numbered 6, after V lost 5 bases and J lost 0 bases. Per germline, CDR1 MDHEN and CDR2 SYDVKM. CDR3 coding DNA: TGTGCCAGCAGTCGATACAGGGGGAGCTCCTACGAGCAGTACTTC. Protein: CASSRYRGSSYEQYF.

This clonotype was found a few times. The chain uses TRBV4-3 and TRBJ1-5; maybe TRBD1 (5 bases). From germline, CDR1 is LGHNA and CDR2 YSLEER. The CDR3 is 15 residues long. V was clipped by 0 bases and J by 6 bases, with 12 bases between them. CDR3 bases: TGCGCCAGCAGCCAAGATAAGCAGGGTTCTCAGCCCCAGCATTTT. Encoded protein: CASSQDKQGSQPQHF.

This clonotype has just a few counts. The chain joins TRBV28 to TRBJ2-7; 7 nucleotides line up with TRBD1. This CDR3 contains 15 residues. In germline, CDR1 is MDHEN, CDR2 SYDVKM. V was clipped by 6 bases and J by 3 bases; unmatched bases: 11. The CDR3 bases are TGTGCCAGCAGCCTCCAGGACAGGCCGAACTACGAGCAGTACTTC. The encoded protein is CASSLQDRPNYEQYF.

There are a few counts of this clonotype. The chain is built from TRBV20-1 and TRBJ1-5; 10 bases are shared with TRBD1. Germline loops: CDR1 DFQATT, CDR2 SNEGSKA (reference sequence). V gave up 3 bases and J gave up 5 bases; unmatched junction bases: 4. The CDR3 covers 14 residues. The CDR3 region has the DNA TGCAGTGCTAGGACAGGGGGCAGTGATCAGCCCCAGCATTTT. This gives the protein CSARTGGSDQPQHF.

The chain joins TRBV20-1 to TRBJ1-5, with D possibly matching TRBD1 (5 bases). Trimming shortened V by 3 bases and J by 3 bases, and 15 bases separated the two germline ends. The CDR3 covers 15 residues. Germline CDR1 is DFQATT and CDR2 is SNEGSKA (reference sequence). CDR3 sequence reads: CSASWSTAHNQPQHF. Written as DNA, the CDR3 is TGCAGTGCTAGCTGGTCGACAGCGCACAATCAGCCCCAGCATTTT.

This clonotype was counted many times. J is TRBJ2-7 and V is TRBV12-3 or TRBV12-4, with 11 positions matching TRBD1. This CDR3 has 15 amino acids. Trimming cost V 3 bases and J 1 base; bases outside gene matches: 2. The CDR3 nucleotides are TGTGCCAGCAGTTTCGGACAGGGGGCTTCCTACGAGCAGTACTTC. Its protein is CASSFGQGASYEQYF.

This clonotype has a handful of counts. In DNA form, the CDR3 reads TGTGCCAGCAGCTTCGGGACGGACAATGAGCAGTTCTTC. Its protein is CASSFGTDNEQFF. The rearrangement joins TRBV5-6 to TRBJ2-1; the D gene could be TRBD1 or TRBD2 (5 bases each). Trimming stripped 2 bases from V and 5 bases from J, with 8 bases between. CDR3 size: 13 residues. Germline V gene sequence: CDR1 SGHDT, CDR2 YYEEEE.

The V and J genes are TRBV11-2 and TRBJ2-1, with 13 bases identical to TRBD2. CDR1 is SGHAT, CDR2 FQNNGV, per germline. The CDR3 loop spans 17 amino acids. Trimming took 3 bases from V and 8 from J; bases not matched to a gene: 10. This CDR3 reads CASSLVPGLAGRHEQFF. CDR3 nucleotide sequence: TGTGCCAGCAGCTTGGTCCCGGGACTAGCGGGACGGCATGAGCAGTTCTTC.

The rearrangement uses TRBV29-1 and TRBJ2-7, with TRBD2 as a possible D gene (6 bases). The CDR3 has 12 amino acids. The V end lost 3 bases, the J end lost 5 bases, and 11 bases lay between the germline ends. The germline V gene has CDR1 SQVTM and CDR2 ANQGSEA. The CDR3 here is CSVEEGSNEQYF. The CDR3 DNA is TGCAGCGTTGAGGAGGGGTCAAACGAGCAGTACTTC.

This clonotype was seen more than once but under ten times. J is TRBJ2-1 and V is TRBV20-1; 9 nucleotides match TRBD2. The CDR3 sequence is 18 residues long. Germline CDR1 and CDR2: DFQATT and SNEGSKA (reference sequence). Germline trimming cut 5 bases from V and 1 base from J; bases unmatched to any gene: 15. CDR3 coding DNA: TGCAGTGCTGTACCCCCCTTCGGGGCGGGGGGGTCCTACAATGAGCAGTTCTTC. Its translation: CSAVPPFGAGGSYNEQFF.

The chain recombines TRBV10-3 with TRBJ2-3; D is unclear. Germline-derived CDR1 and CDR2 are ENHRY and SYGVKD. V shed 3 bases and J shed 3 bases, with 4 bases lying between them. This CDR3 comprises 12 residues. The CDR3 loop is CAISDGTDTQYF. As DNA, the CDR3 is TGTGCCATCAGTGATGGGACAGATACGCAGTATTTT.

This clonotype has ten or more counts. V usage is TRBV12-3 or TRBV12-4 and J usage is TRBJ2-5; D gene unclear. V was pared by 3 bases and J by 7 bases, with 12 bases between. CDR3 size: 13 residues. CDR3 protein: CASSLGVPGTQYF. In DNA, the CDR3 is TGTGCCAGCAGTTTGGGCGTACCGGGGACCCAGTACTTC.

This sequence joins TRBV14 and TRBJ2-3; no clear D gene. The CDR3 length is 14 residues. Germline loops: CDR1 SGHDN, CDR2 FVKESK. Trimming shortened V by 3 bases and J by 2 bases, and 9 bases separated the two germline ends. CDR3: CASSHLSNTDTQYF. The DNA of the CDR3 is TGTGCCAGCAGCCACCTCTCGAACACAGATACGCAGTATTTT.

This clonotype has just a few counts. The J gene is TRBJ2-1, the V gene TRBV6-6, with D tentatively TRBD1 (6 bases). Trimming left V 5 bases short and J 8 bases short, with 13 bases between. Per the germline V gene, CDR1 is MNHNY and CDR2 is SVGAGI (reference sequence). This CDR3 spans 13 amino acids. CDR3: CASSLDRGYEQFF. DNA for the CDR3: TGTGCCAGCAGTCTGGACAGAGGCTATGAGCAGTTCTTC.

This sequence joins TRBV7-2 and TRBJ1-1; 8 bases are shared with TRBD1. V dropped 0 bases and J dropped 4; count of bases not matched to a gene: 4. The germline V gene has CDR1 SGHTA and CDR2 FQGNSA. This CDR3 is 15 amino acids long. The CDR3 spells CASSLAQGAFTEAFF. CDR3 nucleotides: TGTGCCAGCAGCTTAGCTCAGGGGGCGTTCACTGAAGCTTTCTTT.

This clonotype was seen a few times. The gene calls are TRBV29-1 and TRBJ2-1, with D perhaps matching TRBD1 (6 bases). Per the germline V gene, CDR1 is SQVTM and CDR2 is ANQGSEA. CDR3 size: 13 residues. Trimming pared 3 bases from V and 8 bases from J, leaving 14 bases between. The CDR3 nucleotides read TGCAGCGTTGACTGGGGGCGCGTCGATGAGCAGTTCTTC. Translated, it gives CSVDWGRVDEQFF.

The rearrangement joins TRBV6-2 or TRBV6-3 to TRBJ2-3; TRBD2 aligns across 13 bases. Germline values: CDR1 MNHEY, CDR2 SVGEGT. Germline trimming cut 0 bases from V and 4 bases from J; bases unmatched to any gene: 4. The CDR3 has 17 amino acids. Here the CDR3 DNA reads TGTGCCAGCAGTTACTCGGCCGGACTAGCGGGGGCAGATACGCAGTATTTT. Translating it yields CASSYSAGLAGADTQYF.

This clonotype was counted at least ten times. The chain recombines TRBV20-1 with TRBJ1-1; unclear D gene. The length of the CDR3 is 10 residues. V gave up 7 bases and J gave up 1 base, with 4 bases separating them. Germline CDR1 and CDR2: DFQATT and SNEGSKA (reference sequence). The CDR3 is CSVGNTEAFF. The CDR3 nucleotides read TGCAGTGTAGGGAACACTGAAGCTTTCTTT.